This T cell receptor beta chain emerged from a study of blood T cell repertoires in COVID-19. The method was immunoSEQ multiplex PCR; TCRdb's version includes in-frame clones alone and lacks a portion of them. The sample shows 300,000 to 350,000 clones, over 75% of them seen only once. This CDR3 has 15 amino acids. CDR1 is SGHRS and CDR2 is YFSETQ in the germline V gene. V dropped 0 bases and J dropped 5; count of bases not matched to a gene: 6. The sequencing sample was made of PBMCs or T cells enriched from blood (not recorded which). This TCR derives from a man aged 30 to 39 who had recovered from COVID-19. This chain links TRBV5-1 with TRBJ2-7, with TRBD2 matching 9 bases. The CDR3 is CASSLAAGGPHEQYF. Here the CDR3 DNA reads TGCGCCAGCAGCTTGGCAGCGGGGGGCCCCCACGAGCAGTACTTC. Full variable domain (remainder filled in from reference TRBV5-1 and TRBJ2-7): KAGVTQTPRYLIKTRGQQVTLSCSPISGHRSVSWYQQTPGQGLQFLFEYFSETQRNKGNFPGRFSGRQFSNSRSEMNVSTLELGDSALYLCASSLAAGGPHEQYFGPGTRLTVT.